These 8 T cell receptor beta chains originate from one sample sequenced in a study of blood T cell repertoires in COVID-19. TCRdb's table, derived via immunoSEQ multiplex PCR, lists solely in-frame clones and lacks some. The sample yields fewer than 200,000 clones, roughly 85% seen once. Specimen: peripheral blood. These receptors were obtained from a woman aged 70-85 years with acute or convalescent COVID-19.

The chain combines TRBV6-5 with TRBJ2-7; tentatively, D is TRBD2 (5 bases). The germline gives CDR1 MNHEY, CDR2 SVGAGI. This CDR3 region has 14 residues. The V end lost 6 bases, the J end lost 2 bases, and 14 bases lay between the germline ends. Written as DNA, the CDR3 is TGTGCCAGCAGCCCCGGTGGCGGGCCCTACGAGCAGTACTTC. As protein: CASSPGGGPYEQYF.

This chain links TRBV5-1 with TRBJ2-5; D gene ambiguous. Germline V gene lookup returns CDR1 SGHRS and CDR2 YFSETQ. Trimming cost V 0 bases and J 3 bases, with 9 bases left between them. CDR3 length: 14 amino acids. The CDR3 here is CASSLAFGEETQYF. In nucleotides, the CDR3 is TGCGCCAGCAGCTTGGCCTTTGGAGAAGAGACCCAGTACTTC.

V and J are TRBV19 and TRBJ2-5; unclear D gene. In germline, CDR1 is LNHDA, CDR2 SQIVND (reference sequence). V lost 1 base to trimming and J lost 3 bases, with 3 bases between them. This CDR3 spans 12 amino acids. The CDR3 is CASSIGEETQYF. The CDR3 nucleotides read TGTGCCAGTAGTATAGGAGAAGAGACCCAGTACTTC. The full variable domain, with the rest looked up from reference TRBV19 and TRBJ2-5, is DGGITQSPKYLFRKEGQNVTLSCEQNLNHDAMYWYRQDPGQGLRLIYYSQIVNDFQKGDIAEGYSVSREKKESFPLTVTSAQKNPTAFYLCASSIGEETQYFGPGTRLLVL.

V gene TRBV7-9 combines with J gene TRBJ1-4; tentatively, D is TRBD1 (5 bases). The CDR3 contains 17 residues. V lost 6 bases and J 5 bases, leaving 22 bases between the germline ends. From germline, CDR1 is SEHNR and CDR2 FQNEAQ (reference sequence). DNA for the CDR3: TGTGCCAGCAGTAAAAAAAGACCGGGACTCCAGAATGAAAAACTGTTTTTT. Its translation: CASSKKRPGLQNEKLFF.

The chain is built from TRBV18 and TRBJ1-1; D is unresolved. V lost 2 bases, J lost 4 bases, and 8 bases lay in between. Germline-derived CDR1 and CDR2 are KGHSH and LQKENI. This CDR3 region has 13 residues. CDR3 DNA sequence: TGTGCCAGCTCACCAGCGCCAATCACTGAAGCTTTCTTT. It specifies CASSPAPITEAFF.

V gene TRBV12-3 or TRBV12-4 combines with J gene TRBJ2-1, with D perhaps TRBD2 (6 bases). The V and J ends lost 4 bases and 6 bases respectively, with 10 bases between them. This CDR3 is built from 13 residues. CDR3 protein: CASSWGRLNEQFF. The DNA for the CDR3 is TGTGCCAGCAGTTGGGGGAGGCTCAATGAGCAGTTCTTC.

This clone was observed once. The rearrangement joins TRBV2 to TRBJ2-3; weak D call: TRBD1 (6 bases). Trimming cost V 6 bases and J 4 bases, with 17 bases left between them. The CDR3 is 15 residues long. Germline loops: CDR1 SNHLY, CDR2 FYNNEI. CDR3 DNA: TGTGCCAGCAGGAGACGGGACATAGCGCCAGATACGCAGTATTTT. Protein product: CASRRRDIAPDTQYF.

V and J are TRBV27 and TRBJ2-2, with D maybe TRBD1 (5 bases). Trimming left V 6 bases short and J 3 bases short, with 14 bases between. Germline V lookup: CDR1 MNHEY, CDR2 SMNVEV (reference sequence). There are 15 residues in the CDR3. DNA of the CDR3: TGTGCCAGCAGAAGCGCAGACAGACACACCGGGGAGCTGTTTTTT. This sequence encodes CASRSADRHTGELFF.